Below are 12 T cell receptor beta chains sequenced from a single sample in a study of identical twins. TCRdb itself ran the 5' RACE reads through MiXCR, one entry per CDR3 protein. The data contain some 1,600,000 distinct CDR3 sequences, 32% of them singletons. Sequencing was performed on cord blood. The receptors originated from a newborn girl in good health.

This clonotype came up a few times. The J gene is TRBJ2-1, the V gene TRBV20-1; 9 bases agree with TRBD2. With 5 bases clipped from V and 0 bases from J, the junction kept 14 bases outside the gene matches. CDR3 size: 18 residues. Germline CDR1 DFQATT, CDR2 SNEGSKA (reference sequence). The CDR3 bases are TGCAGTGCTGGGGGGGGGACTAGCCGAATTCGCTCCTACAATGAGCAGTTCTTC. Translating it yields CSAGGGTSRIRSYNEQFF.

This clonotype was observed a few times. This CDR3 is CASWARDRGGNQPQHF. The CDR3 DNA reads as TGTGCCAGCTGGGCTCGGGACAGGGGTGGCAATCAGCCCCAGCATTTT. The rearrangement uses TRBV27 and TRBJ1-5; 10 positions match TRBD1. The CDR3 loop spans 16 amino acids. The germline V gene has CDR1 MNHEY and CDR2 SMNVEV (reference sequence). J was trimmed by 2 bases and V by 8 bases; bases with no gene match: 9.

This clonotype was seen a few times. V and J are TRBV20-1 and TRBJ2-3; no firm D call. V shed 2 bases and J shed 2 bases, with 8 bases lying between them. The CDR3 runs to 13 residues. Germline V gene data show CDR1 as DFQATT and CDR2 as SNEGSKA (reference sequence). In DNA, the CDR3 is TGCAGTGCTAGATCATCATTCACAGATACGCAGTATTTT. Translated: CSARSSFTDTQYF.

The chain employs TRBV5-1 and TRBJ2-3; a possible D gene is TRBD2 (6 bases). V was trimmed by 6 bases and J by 3 bases, leaving 11 bases between them. This CDR3 region has 13 residues. Germline V gene data show CDR1 as SGHRS and CDR2 as YFSETQ. The CDR3 is CASKRESTDTQYF. In DNA form, the CDR3 reads TGCGCCAGCAAACGGGAGAGTACAGATACGCAGTATTTT.

The V and J genes are TRBV27 and TRBJ1-1; D remains unclear. V lost 6 bases and J lost 0, with 14 bases in between. From germline, CDR1 is MNHEY and CDR2 SMNVEV (reference sequence). The CDR3 is 15 amino acids. The CDR3 protein is CASSPLTTMNTEAFF. The CDR3 DNA reads TGTGCCAGCAGCCCCCTGACAACAATGAACACTGAAGCTTTCTTT.

The chain recombines TRBV3-1 with TRBJ2-1, with 10 bases identical to TRBD2. The closer fit of TRBJ2-7 to the DNA end suggests the J call may be wrong. The germline V gene encodes CDR1 LGHDT and CDR2 YNNKEL (reference sequence). This CDR3 is 15 amino acids long. The DNA for the CDR3 is TGTGCCAGCAGGCATAGCGGGAGGACCTACAATGAGCAGTACTTC. Translated: CASRHSGRTYNEQYF.

The chain carries TRBV28 and TRBJ1-4, with D tentatively TRBD1 (6 bases). Trimming left V 6 bases short and J 0 bases short, with 14 bases between. CDR1 and CDR2 (germline): MDHEN, SYDVKM. The CDR3 contains 16 residues. The CDR3 here is CASRKSGAATNEKLFF. Here the CDR3 DNA reads TGTGCCAGCAGAAAATCAGGGGCGGCAACTAATGAAAAACTGTTTTTT.

The chain uses TRBV2 and TRBJ1-2; TRBD1 matches at 7 bases. There are 14 residues in the CDR3. CDR1 is SNHLY and CDR2 is FYNNEI in the germline V gene. V gave up 6 bases and J gave up 6 bases; unmatched junction bases: 10. The CDR3 loop reads CASRPQGSRDGYTF. CDR3 nucleotides: TGTGCCAGCAGGCCACAGGGGAGTCGTGATGGCTACACCTTC.

In regard to this clonotype: A much larger clone differs from this one at a single base, so this may be a read error. The chain has TRBV20-1 and TRBJ1-1, with a weak D call TRBD1 (6 bases). The CDR3 is 11 amino acids. CDR1 is DFQATT, CDR2 SNEGSKA, per germline (reference sequence). CDR3 DNA sequence: TGCAGTGCTAAGGGGGACACTGGAGCTTTCTTT. Protein: CSAKGDTGAFF.

This rearrangement joins TRBV20-1 to TRBJ2-4; 7 bases are a match to TRBD2. The DNA end is more similar to TRBJ2-5, so the J call may be wrong. Looked up from germline, CDR1 is DFQATT and CDR2 is SNEGSKA (reference sequence). This CDR3 contains 16 residues. CDR3 region: CSARDWTGGPQETQYF. The CDR3 coding sequence is TGCAGTGCTAGAGATTGGACGGGAGGACCACAAGAGACCCAGTACTTC.

The rearrangement joins TRBV15 to TRBJ1-1; 7 nucleotides agree with TRBD1. J gave up 5 bases and V 0 bases, and 9 bases lay outside the gene matches. This CDR3 has 16 amino acids. The germline CDR1 and CDR2 sequences are LNHNV and YYDKDF (reference sequence). CDR3 in DNA: TGTGCCACCAGCAGAGAGAAGGGCAGGGGGAAGACTGAAGCTTTCTTT. Its translation: CATSREKGRGKTEAFF. Full variable domain (remainder filled in from reference TRBV15 and TRBJ1-1): DAMVIQNPRYQVTQFGKPVTLSCSQTLNHNVMYWYQQKSSQAPKLLFHYYDKDFNNEADTPDNFQSRRPNTSFCFLDIRSPGLGDTAMYLCATSREKGRGKTEAFFGQGTRLTVV.

This chain connects TRBV30 to TRBJ1-5; TRBD1 is a possible D gene (5 bases). V lost 1 base to trimming and J lost 0 bases, with 10 bases between them. The CDR3 runs 15 residues. CDR1 and CDR2 from the germline V gene are GTSNPN and SVGIG (reference sequence). In DNA, the CDR3 is TGTGCCTGGAGTGCTGGACATGATAGCAATCAGCCCCAGCATTTT. Translating it yields CAWSAGHDSNQPQHF.